This T cell receptor beta chain was found in a study of cytomegalovirus exposure and HLA in healthy donors. Study-level points and caveats: Most TCR sequences were rare, but some public TCRs occurred in many donors. A subsequent analysis found that TCR clusters from the first cohort also tended to co-occur in the 90 to 150 validation repertoires, with around 94% of cluster scores above 0. The study put some 150 TCR beta chains on its list as cytomegalovirus-associated.

This CDR3 has 13 residues. Germline lookup yields CDR1 GTSNPN and CDR2 SVGIG (reference sequence). J lost 5 bases, V lost 2 bases, and 3 bases had no gene match. Method: immunoSEQ multiplex PCR; TCRdb's copy keeps in-frame clones and lacks some. In the table there are more than 250,000 clones, about nine tenths of which are singletons. Worth noting for this clone: Its specificity is not known.

The chain joins TRBV30 to TRBJ2-1, with 7 nucleotides matching TRBD2. This TCR was sampled from a young woman in good health and CMV-seropositive. The sequenced material came from PBMCs. Here the CDR3 reads CAWSWGGNNEQFF. As DNA, the CDR3 is TGTGCCTGGAGTTGGGGGGGGAACAATGAGCAGTTCTTC. Based on the CDR3 plus reference TRBV30 and TRBJ2-1, the full variable domain is SQTIHQWPATLVQPVGSPLSLECTVEGTSNPNLYWYRQAAGRGLQLLFYSVGIGQISSEVPQNLSASRPQDRQFILSSKKLLLSDSGFYLCAWSWGGNNEQFFGPGTRLTVL.